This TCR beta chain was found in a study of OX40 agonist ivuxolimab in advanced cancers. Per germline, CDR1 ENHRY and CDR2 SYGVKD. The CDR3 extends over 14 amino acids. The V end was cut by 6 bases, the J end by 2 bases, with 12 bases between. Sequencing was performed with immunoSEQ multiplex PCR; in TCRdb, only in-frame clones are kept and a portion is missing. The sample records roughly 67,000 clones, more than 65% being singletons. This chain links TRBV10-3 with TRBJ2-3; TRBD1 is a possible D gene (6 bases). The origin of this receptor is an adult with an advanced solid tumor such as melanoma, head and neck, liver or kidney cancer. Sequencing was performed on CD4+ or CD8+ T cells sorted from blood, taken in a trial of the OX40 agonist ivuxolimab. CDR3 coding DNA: TGTGCCATCAGGGCAGGGGTGTCCACAGATACGCAGTATTTT. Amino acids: CAIRAGVSTDTQYF.